The rows below give T cell receptor beta chains drawn from one sample of a study of T cell responses to AZD1222 COVID-19 vaccine. Using immunoSEQ multiplex PCR, the repertoire was profiled, and TCRdb retains in-frame clones only, with some absent. The sample yields just under 85,000 clones, roughly 82% seen once. This specimen consisted of peripheral blood, obtained on day 0 of AZD1222 vaccination. The receptors here all came from an adult in good health. Both conserved end residues are trimmed from each CDR3.

ASSQDSLTGELF TRBV3-1/TRBV3-2
ASSKLGVGKNTEAF TRBV21-1
AWSVGLAEETQY TRBV30
ASRTSTLGNTIY TRBV27
ASCGAGGNTGELF TRBV10-3
ASRPDRDNEKLF TRBV27
ASSLSGPSRGRY TRBV19
ASSYGRGQPQH TRBV6-5
ASSLEPPSGYNEQF TRBV7-2
ASSHGTSGGETQY TRBV19
SVEDRPGTGTDTQY TRBV29-1
ASSLVGEITGELF TRBV7-8
ASSVGSSSSYNSPLH TRBV9
ASSLGLAGGPNEQF TRBV5-8
ASSQVRDRGSGELF TRBV14
ASSGIGGREETQY TRBV19